Reported below is one TCR beta chain. This sample is part of a study of T cell changes during pregnancy in multiple sclerosis. Data came from immunoSEQ multiplex PCR; TCRdb stores just in-frame clones and leaves some out. The table includes 70,000 to 80,000 clones, approximately 92% detected once. Unmatched junction bases numbered 13, after V lost 5 bases and J lost 3 bases. CDR3 size: 18 residues. Germline loops: CDR1 MNHEY, CDR2 SMNVEV (reference sequence). Sequenced here: peripheral blood, sampled after pregnancy. The TCR was taken from a female donor in good health, enrolled as a control in a pregnancy study. The chain couples TRBV27 to TRBJ1-5; the match to TRBD1 covers 10 bases. CDR3 residues: CASSVGAPGQGFNQPQHF. Written as DNA, the CDR3 is TGTGCCAGCAGTGTAGGAGCTCCGGGACAGGGGTTCAATCAGCCCCAGCATTTT.